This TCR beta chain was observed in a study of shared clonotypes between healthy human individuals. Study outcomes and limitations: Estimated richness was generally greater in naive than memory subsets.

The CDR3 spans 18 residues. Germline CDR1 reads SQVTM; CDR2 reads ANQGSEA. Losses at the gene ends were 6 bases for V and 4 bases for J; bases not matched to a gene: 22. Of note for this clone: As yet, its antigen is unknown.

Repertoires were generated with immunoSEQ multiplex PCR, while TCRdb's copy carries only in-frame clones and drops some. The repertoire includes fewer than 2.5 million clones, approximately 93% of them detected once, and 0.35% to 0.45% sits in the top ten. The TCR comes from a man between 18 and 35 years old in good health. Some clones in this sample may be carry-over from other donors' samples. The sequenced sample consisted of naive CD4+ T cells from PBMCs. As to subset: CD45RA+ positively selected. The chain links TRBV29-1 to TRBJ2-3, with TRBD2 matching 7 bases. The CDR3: CSVRSMAGERAAADTQYF. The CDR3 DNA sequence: TGCAGCGTCCGCTCTATGGCGGGAGAGCGAGCCGCGGCAGATACGCAGTATTTT.